This TCR beta chain stems from a study of cytomegalovirus exposure and HLA in healthy donors (dated by TCRdb to 2016 to 2017). Looking at the study overall: According to an earlier analysis of 550 to 750 of the donors, about 179 million T cells yielded roughly 100 million unique TCR beta sequences and 276 Gb of sequence data. An early release that covered fewer than 800 HLA-typed donors contained about 290 gigabases of sequencing data and tens of millions of unique TCR sequences. Of the roughly 390 genotyped donors, less than 85% were placed in the genetic ancestry cluster associated with self-reported Caucasian donors. The study aimed to test whether signatures of past pathogen exposure could be identified by cataloging public T cell receptors. The T cell repertoires of 550 to 850 subjects were profiled by immunosequencing and related to cytomegalovirus serostatus. Besides the first cohort of roughly 640 subjects, a separate validation cohort made up of roughly 120 different subjects was used. To predict cytomegalovirus infection status, the study brought together high-throughput TCR immunosequencing, statistical association of individual TCRs with disease status, and machine learning. A later analysis re-analyzed previously published TCR beta repertoires from roughly 600 donors and added high-resolution HLA genotyping to study TCR occurrence patterns. The later analysis used no new phenotypic data to find candidate immune exposures, relying instead on TCR beta sequences and their occurrence across donors. An earlier analysis of roughly 600 of the donors used high-throughput TCR beta sequencing to judge whether each TCR beta V gene segment behaved as functional or pseudogenic. Donor age, sex, ethnicity and CMV serostatus were compiled together with the repertoire data. In a later genetic analysis, genome-wide SNP genotypes for about 55% of the roughly 670 donors were used, and that subset was treated as a discovery cohort. Every discovery cohort repertoire had been produced on one sequencing platform. Both class I and class II loci were covered by HLA typing, at four-digit resolution. Typing coverage differed by locus: A, B, C, DRB1 and DQB1 were typed in roughly 629-630 donors, DQA1 in about 500, DPA1 in approximately 600, and DPB1 in approximately 450. Roughly 5 DR-DQ haplotypes were handled as single units for association and clustering, since linkage in the cohort was strong. On average, approximately 250,000 unique TCR beta nucleotide sequences were sequenced per donor among some 430 genotyped donors of the cohort, with roughly 18% of those sequences being non-productive. General study outcomes and caveats: According to a later genetic analysis, donors in an Asian-associated ancestry cluster had fewer N-insertions in productive TCRs than the approximately 610-donor mean. Most TCR sequences were seen in very few donors, while some public TCRs were found in many individuals. The presence/absence analyses assumed that sequencing depth was roughly uniform across donors, and that assumption may not be true. A group of highly shared sequence variants was considered likely to be a technical artifact of the sequencing pipeline. Cytomegalovirus status was reported to be diagnosed by the classifier with high specificity and sensitivity in both the original and validation cohorts. Three of the identified cytomegalovirus-associated TCR beta chains were confirmed in vitro to be specific for cytomegalovirus antigens. It was suggested by the authors that the approach could potentially be generalized to other disease states and immunological phenotypes. Linkage disequilibrium might explain the correlated functional status among segregating V segments, but an unknown experimental factor could not be ruled out. In this cohort, only TCR beta chains were sequenced, and detectable features were limited by the absence of alpha or paired-chain data. A later analysis found that TCR association rates varied across HLA loci, with DRB1 alleles showing the most associated TCRs and HLA-C alleles the fewest. A later genetic analysis associated a missense DCLRE1C variant with V-gene and J-gene trimming of TCR beta chains, and an independent cohort replicated the association. A later analysis reported that several top co-occurrence clusters appeared linked to parvovirus B19, influenza, CMV and Epstein-Barr virus. In an earlier analysis of fewer than 750 of the donors, most TCR beta V segments were observed in productive rearrangements about 90% or about 30% of the time, broadly matching IMGT annotations. Specific HLA alleles were associated with 15,000 to 20,000 TCR beta sequences at a false discovery rate of 0.05 in a later analysis. Because counts were too low, approximately 15 rarely observed V segments, including chromosome 9 orphons, were excluded from the earlier analysis of 587 of the donors. Strong co-occurrence of HLA alleles, especially DR and DQ, made assigning TCR associations to individual alleles difficult. A further reported finding was that TCR beta sequences accurately predicted the HLA-A and HLA-B alleles for most subjects in the first cohort. Because HLA typing was missing for some donors at each locus, association tests included only the typed subset. In a later analysis, HLA-associated TCR beta chains were found to be more clonally expanded and to have lower generation probabilities than equally common non-associated chains. In the study, some 180 TCR beta chains were listed as associated with cytomegalovirus. Because the 87-base-pair reads could not distinguish some IMGT-functional V segments, including TRBV6-2 and TRBV6-3, those segments were excluded. A later analysis found that most CMV-associated TCR beta chains appeared HLA-restricted, with HLA associations seemingly driven largely by CMV exposure. CMV serostatus was the only immune exposure information available for the cohort.

This clone was observed once. No antigen is known for it. Nothing much larger sits one base from this clone, and base qualities are not available. The cohort consisted of some 670 healthy bone marrow donors. At the time of sampling, all cohort members were nominally healthy, though unrecorded immune exposures were likely present. The donor tested CMV seronegative, placing the donor among the 350 or so seronegative members of the cohort. Each donor provided a peripheral blood sample, and peripheral blood mononuclear cells were used for TCR beta sequencing. The Qiagen DNeasy Blood Extraction Kit was used to extract genomic DNA from the blood cell samples. The CDR3 starts with the cysteine, ends with the phenylalanine, and has 15 residues. Kept here is only the CDR3 DNA, which spans 45 bases and is read in frame from base 1. Deletion took 4 bases off V and 2 bases off J, with a span of 15 bases between the germline ends. Looking up the germline V gene yields CDR1 SGHRS and CDR2 YFSETQ.

The library was made by the immunoSEQ multiplex PCR assay. The multiplex PCR relied on a mix of 60 forward primers for TCR Vbeta segments and 13 reverse primers for TCR Jbeta segments. The CDR3 region of rearranged TCR beta genes was amplified from genomic DNA with a multiplex PCR assay. Amplified TCR beta libraries were sequenced as 87-base-pair reads on the Illumina HiSeq System. The paper's data handling went like this. In a later analysis, roughly 80 million unique TCR beta chains were counted across the approximately 640 repertoires, and some 10 million of these chains were shared by at least two donors. Raw reads were error-corrected and collapsed into unique sequences with a nearest-neighbor algorithm that merged closely related sequences to remove PCR and sequencing errors. V, D and J gene segments were assigned by aligning CDR3 sequences to IMGT reference sequences. For a sequence to be retained, a match of at least six nucleotides was required to both a V gene segment and a J gene segment. Rearrangements were classified as productive when the CDR3 lacked stop codons and remained in frame with V and J, and all other rearrangements were classified as non-productive. Following IMGT convention, CDR3 was defined as the stretch from the second conserved V-encoded cysteine to the conserved J-encoded phenylalanine. In an earlier analysis of around 600 of the donors, sequences lacking an unambiguous match to a single V gene segment were excluded. An earlier analysis of a few hundred of the donors classified V segments as functional when productive rearrangements were above 56.7% and as segregating when the standard deviation between donors was above 5%. A statistical classification framework was built for diagnosing cytomegalovirus status from the catalog of TCR beta chain sequences. V and J gene assignment, in a later analysis, came from comparing TCR nucleotide sequences with IMGT/GENE-DB human TR gene sequences. Using the TCRdist pipeline, a later analysis assigned CDR3 sequences along with most-parsimonious VDJ recombination scenarios. In a later analysis, every TCR beta chain was defined by the combination of its CDR3 amino acid sequence and its V-gene family, and reads without a unique V-gene family were dropped. As a way to deal with suspected cross-contamination and a sequencing artifact, a later analysis dropped hundreds of nucleotide sequences that were highly shared and had low generation probability. In a later analysis, a clonal expansion index for each public chain was calculated from normalized within-repertoire ranks of inferred template counts. A later analysis computed generation probabilities with a VDJ recombination model fitted to out-of-frame rearrangements, and checked the results against IGoR. In a later analysis, TCR-TCR, TCR-HLA and TCR-CMV co-occurrence was scored with hypergeometric tests, and a repertoire-size bias correction was applied to TCR pairs. False discovery rates were estimated in a later analysis by permuting HLA or CMV assignments 20 times. A later analysis grouped co-occurring TCRs with DBSCAN, adding TCRdist sequence similarity when clustering within HLA-allele-positive subsets. Co-occurrence clustering excluded repertoires with fewer than 30,000 or more than 120,000 public chains, plus five with anomalous nucleotide sharing. Sourced from immuneACCESS, this table was stored by TCRdb with only in-frame sequences that have V and J called. A share of the clones is absent; for the studies checked, an unresolved V gene accounts for under half, and the remainder has no known explanation. V, J and clone size reflect that table, while D and trimming were determined from the DNA. Across this sample there are 90,000 to 150,000 clones, with about three quarters seen only once. Jointly, the top ten make up roughly 3% of the sample.

The sequence was obtained from a female donor in good health and CMV-seronegative. The rearranged chain carries TRBV5-1 and TRBJ1-1; TRBD1 could be the D gene, as 6 bases match. The sequenced material came from PBMCs. The CDR3 in this case is CASSEPGTPNTEAFF. The DNA sequence is given as TGCGCCAGCAGCGAGCCCGGGACACCAAACACTGAAGCTTTCTTT.